This T cell receptor beta chain was recorded in a study of CD8 T cells in Susac syndrome. Study-wide findings and caveats: None of the CD4+ T cell repertoires in Susac syndrome showed clonal expansion.

Note on this clonotype: The antigen is not known.

With random hexamers, 0.5 to 1 ug RNA was reverse transcribed. Amplification of TCR beta CDR3 by immunoSEQ multiplex PCR spanned 54 Vbeta and 13 Jbeta. TCRdb itself ran the immunoSEQ multiplex PCR reads through MiXCR, one entry per CDR3 protein. The table lists around 190,000 distinct CDR3 sequences, 94% of them singletons. CDR3 length equals 13 residues. In germline, CDR1 is MNHEY, CDR2 SVGAGI. The germline V and J ends were trimmed by 1 base and 1 base, with 5 bases remaining between them. Sequencing targeted TCR beta in T cells from blood (CD8+ and CD4+). The sample was CD4+ T cells from PBMCs. The gene calls are TRBV6-5 and TRBJ2-7; tentatively, D is TRBD1 or TRBD2 (5 bases each). The sequence was collected from a human donor with Susac syndrome. The DNA of the CDR3 is TGTGCCAGCAGTTACTGGGGGTCCTACGAGCAGTACTTC. It encodes CASSYWGSYEQYF.